The rows below give T cell receptor beta chains drawn from one sample of a study of blood T cell repertoires in COVID-19. The table came from immunoSEQ multiplex PCR; TCRdb's copy has only in-frame clones and leaves some out. Of roughly 400,000 clones listed, approximately 90% are singletons. The sequencing sample was made of PBMCs or T cells enriched from blood (not recorded which). The receptors come from a man aged 25 to 40 who had recovered from COVID-19. Both conserved end residues are part of each CDR3.

J gene,V gene,CDR3 protein
TRBJ1-6,TRBV2,CASIKETGLSPLHF
TRBJ2-5,TRBV5-1,CASSFRGLAGERRYF
TRBJ1-1,TRBV30,CAWSQGTEAFF
TRBJ2-3,TRBV27,CASSHGDTQYF
TRBJ2-7,TRBV27,CASKQEGGYEQYF
TRBJ1-1,TRBV7-9,CASTLGSEAFF
TRBJ2-7,TRBV12-3/TRBV12-4,CASTQGQTYEQYF
TRBJ2-1,TRBV15,CATSRDSSGNEQFF
TRBJ2-1,TRBV10-3,CAGRLAGDSEQFF
TRBJ1-2,TRBV28,CASTLGLPYGYTF
TRBJ2-7,TRBV4-1,CASSQGSVYEQYF
TRBJ2-7,TRBV19,CASSIIAGQTEQYF
TRBJ1-1,TRBV7-8,CASSLADPGAEAFF
TRBJ1-2,TRBV6-1,CASSEGRPLAAF
TRBJ1-6,TRBV3-1/TRBV3-2,CASSPDRGGSPLHF
TRBJ1-3,TRBV5-1,CASSFDSSGNTIYF
TRBJ2-7,TRBV28,CASSLPPGQGGYEQYF
TRBJ2-1,TRBV27,CASSILTGLAGVSFSYNEQFF
TRBJ2-4,TRBV9,CASSAFGGERNIQYF
TRBJ2-1,TRBV6-2/TRBV6-3,CASSDFTGTPSYNEQFF
TRBJ1-5,TRBV28,CASSPPVGGPEYSNQPQHF
TRBJ2-6,TRBV11-2,CASRTGAFRSGANVLTF
TRBJ2-2,TRBV5-6,CASSLRSGRGMTGELFF
TRBJ2-7,TRBV4-1,CASSQSGGYEQYF
TRBJ2-5,TRBV2,CASSRGQVQETQYF
TRBJ1-3,TRBV3-1/TRBV3-2,CASSLGFGGGNTIYF
TRBJ1-4,TRBV7-3,CASSLSGRGDEKLFF
TRBJ2-7,TRBV28,CASSPYRLAGGLEQYF